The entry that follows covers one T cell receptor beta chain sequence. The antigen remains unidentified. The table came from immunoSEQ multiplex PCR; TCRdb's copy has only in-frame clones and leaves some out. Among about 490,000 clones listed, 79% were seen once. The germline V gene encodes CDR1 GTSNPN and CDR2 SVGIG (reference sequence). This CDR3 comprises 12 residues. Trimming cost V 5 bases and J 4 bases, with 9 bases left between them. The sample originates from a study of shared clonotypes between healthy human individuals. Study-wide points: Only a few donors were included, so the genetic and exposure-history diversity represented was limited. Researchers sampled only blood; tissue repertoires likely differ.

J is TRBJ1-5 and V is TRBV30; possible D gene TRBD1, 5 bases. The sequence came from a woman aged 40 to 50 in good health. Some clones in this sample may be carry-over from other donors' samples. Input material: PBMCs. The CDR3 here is CAWGAANQPQHF. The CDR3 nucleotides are TGTGCCTGGGGGGCGGCAAATCAGCCCCAGCATTTT. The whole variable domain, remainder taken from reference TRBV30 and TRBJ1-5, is SQTIHQWPATLVQPVGSPLSLECTVEGTSNPNLYWYRQAAGRGLQLLFYSVGIGQISSEVPQNLSASRPQDRQFILSSKKLLLSDSGFYLCAWGAANQPQHFGDGTRLSIL.